The 21 T cell receptor beta chains given below trace back to one sample, sequenced in a study of T cells in Graves' hyperthyroidism and ophthalmopathy. Amplification targeted TCR beta CDR3 regions from RNA transcripts. The study used the HTBI primer set for a first-round RT-PCR of the TCR CDR3. TCRdb re-derived calls from the multiplex PCR reads in MiXCR, one entry per CDR3 protein. The sample yields over 650,000 distinct CDR3 sequences, approximately 42% seen once. The material sequenced was peripheral blood or thyroid tissue (not recorded which). All receptors come from an adult man with Graves' disease, either hyperthyroidism or ophthalmopathy (not recorded which).

This clonotype appeared many times. The CDR3 loop reads CSARVGLNEQYF. The CDR3 DNA is TGCAGTGCTAGAGTGGGACTTAACGAGCAGTACTTC. V usage is TRBV20-1 and J usage is TRBJ2-7, with D possibly TRBD2 on 6 matching bases. This CDR3 has 12 amino acids. V lost 1 base to trimming and J lost 5 bases, with 9 bases between them. Germline V lookup: CDR1 DFQATT, CDR2 SNEGSKA (reference sequence).

This clonotype was observed a handful of times. At one of its ends the junction is not consistent with the germline gene, which may arise from a read error. The chain uses TRBV6-5 and TRBJ1-5; TRBD1 matches at 8 bases. Per germline, CDR1 MNHEY and CDR2 SVGAGI. This CDR3 region has 16 residues. The CDR3 nucleotides read TGTGCCAGCAGTGACCCCTGGACAGGGCAAAATCGGCCCCAGCATTTT. Translation gives CASSDPWTGQNRPQHF.

The chain recombines TRBV6-6 with TRBJ2-7, with a tentative D call TRBD2 (6 bases). With 4 bases removed from V and 3 bases from J, the gap between germline ends came to 16 bases. Germline V gene data show CDR1 as MNHNY and CDR2 as SVGAGI (reference sequence). The CDR3 loop spans 15 amino acids. The CDR3 DNA reads as TGTGCCAGCAGTTTGCGAGGGGACTCCAGCTACGAGCAGTACTTC. Residues: CASSLRGDSSYEQYF.

This clonotype was found many times. V usage is TRBV2 and J usage is TRBJ1-1; TRBD1 matches at 8 bases. There are 15 residues in the CDR3. V dropped 5 bases and J dropped 3; count of bases not matched to a gene: 8. Germline lookup yields CDR1 SNHLY and CDR2 FYNNEI. CDR3 sequence: CASSPQGASYTEAFF. CDR3 DNA sequence: TGTGCCAGCAGTCCTCAGGGGGCGTCTTACACTGAAGCTTTCTTT.

Note on this clonotype: A much larger clonotype is one base distant, so this may be a read error. This chain joins TRBV20-1 and TRBJ2-5; D is uncertain. Germline V gives CDR1 DFQATT, CDR2 SNEGSKA (reference sequence). V lost 7 bases, J lost 3 bases, and 15 bases lay in between. The CDR3 is 13 amino acids. CDR3 nucleotides: TGCAGTGTTCAAGGTCCGGTGGAAGAGACCCAGTACTTC. Its protein product is CSVQGPVEETQYF.

This clonotype was detected ten times or more. V and J are TRBV14 and TRBJ1-2; D is perhaps TRBD1 (5 bases). The CDR3 totals 13 residues. The V end was cut by 0 bases, the J end by 7 bases, with 9 bases between. Germline V gives CDR1 SGHDN, CDR2 FVKESK. The DNA of the CDR3 is TGTGCCAGCAGCCAAGACAGGGCCGGTGGCTACACCTTC. As protein: CASSQDRAGGYTF.

The CDR3 loop is CASSLFGTANSPLHF. The CDR3 region has the DNA TGTGCCAGCAGCTTGTTTGGGACAGCTAATTCACCCCTCCACTTT. The chain is built from TRBV7-8 and TRBJ1-6; the match to TRBD1 covers 7 bases. The CDR3 covers 15 residues. V lost 3 bases, J lost 6 bases, and 5 bases stayed unmatched. CDR1 SGHVS and CDR2 FQNEAQ come from the germline V gene. The full variable domain, its missing parts supplied by reference TRBV7-8 and TRBJ1-6, is GAGVSQSPRYKVAKRGQDVALRCDPISGHVSLFWYQQALGQGPEFLTYFQNEAQLDKSGLPSDRFFAERPEGSVSTLKIQRTQQEDSAVYLCASSLFGTANSPLHFGNGTRLTVT.

About this clonotype: A much larger clone lies a single base off, so this may be a read error. Since no conserved phenylalanine or tryptophan closes the CDR3, a read error is the likely cause. The CDR3 DNA is TGTGCTAGCAGCTTAAGGCGACTAGCGGGAGAACAAGAGACCCAGTACCTC. Its protein is CASSLRRLAGEQETQYL. V usage is TRBV7-7 and J usage is TRBJ2-5, with 12 bases matching TRBD2. The germline CDR1 and CDR2 sequences are SSHAT and FNYEAQ (reference sequence). CDR3 length equals 17 residues.

This clonotype was counted a single time. A read error is possible here, since a much larger clone lies one base away. The CDR3 DNA is TGTGCCACCAGTTTCGCAGACTATGGCTACACCTTC. As protein: CATSFADYGYTF. The chain joins TRBV24-1 to TRBJ1-2, with no clear D. CDR3 length equals 12 residues. V was cut by 6 bases and J by 3 bases, with 7 bases left in between. Germline CDR1 reads KGHDR; CDR2 reads SFDVKD.

The V and J genes are TRBV9 and TRBJ2-5; D gene ambiguous. Germline-derived CDR1 and CDR2 are SGDLS and YYNGEE. This CDR3 region has 12 residues. V lost 3 bases and J 9 bases, leaving 12 bases between the germline ends. CDR3 in amino acids: CASSAGEQPQYF. CDR3 DNA: TGTGCCAGCAGCGCAGGCGAGCAGCCCCAGTACTTC.

Comment on this clonotype: A much bigger clone sits one base away, suggesting this may be a read error. The DNA of the CDR3 is TGTGCCAGCAGCTTAAAAGGCGGTCAGCCCCAGTATTTT. Residues: CASSLKGGQPQYF. The genes are TRBV7-3 and TRBJ1-5; D gene uncertain. The DNA end is more similar to TRBJ2-3, so the J call may be wrong. CDR1 is SGHTA and CDR2 is FQGTGA in the germline V gene. The CDR3 consists of 13 residues.

This chain connects TRBV24-1 to TRBJ2-5, with 13 bases lining up with TRBD2. Germline V gene sequence: CDR1 KGHDR, CDR2 SFDVKD. The CDR3 runs to 17 residues. J was trimmed by 5 bases and V by 4 bases; bases with no gene match: 9. The CDR3 spells CATSDPTLAGGPETQYF. CDR3 DNA sequence: TGTGCCACCAGTGACCCCACACTAGCGGGAGGGCCTGAGACCCAGTACTTC.

This clonotype was seen only a few times. The rearrangement uses TRBV12-3 or TRBV12-4 and TRBJ2-5, with D unresolved. The CDR3 spans 12 residues. The V end was cut by 3 bases, the J end by 4 bases, with 6 bases between. CDR3 bases: TGTGCCAGCAGTTTTTTGCGAGAGACCCAGTACTTC. Amino acid sequence: CASSFLRETQYF.

This clonotype was seen ten or more times. The chain's CDR3 is CASSQQGAWEQYF. CDR3 bases: TGTGCCAGCAGTCAACAGGGGGCGTGGGAGCAGTACTTC. The rearrangement uses TRBV7-9 and TRBJ2-7; 9 bases align to TRBD1. Germline V gene lookup returns CDR1 SEHNR and CDR2 FQNEAQ (reference sequence). The junction had 7 bases not matched to a gene; V was cut back by 6 bases and J by 7 bases. This CDR3 is built from 13 residues.

This clonotype has more than one count but fewer than ten. This sequence joins TRBV7-8 and TRBJ2-5; 9 positions match TRBD1. The CDR3 loop spans 15 amino acids. The ends lost 5 bases at V and 4 bases at J; junction bases unmatched: 8. The germline CDR1 and CDR2 sequences are SGHVS and FQNEAQ. The CDR3 nucleotides read TGTGCCAGCAGCCAGGCGGGACAGGGATTAGAGACCCAGTACTTC. Its protein product is CASSQAGQGLETQYF.

This clonotype was recorded many times. The chain joins TRBV15 to TRBJ2-5; D gene unclear. The germline V gene has CDR1 LNHNV and CDR2 YYDKDF (reference sequence). The CDR3 spans 15 residues. Trimming stripped 5 bases from V and 0 bases from J, with 13 bases between. CDR3 amino acids: CATSPTGHYQETQYF. CDR3 nucleotide sequence: TGTGCCACCAGCCCTACGGGCCATTACCAAGAGACCCAGTACTTC.

The CDR3 here is CSVERTGYGYTF. The DNA of the CDR3 is TGCAGCGTCGAGAGGACAGGGTATGGCTACACCTTC. This chain links TRBV29-1 with TRBJ1-2, with 8 positions matching TRBD1. V lost 6 bases to trimming and J lost 5 bases; unmatched junction nucleotides: 5. CDR1 and CDR2 (germline): SQVTM, ANQGSEA. The CDR3 is made up of 12 amino acids.

On this clonotype: A read error may be the cause here, since a much bigger clone is one base away. V gene TRBV7-2 combines with J gene TRBJ1-6; perhaps TRBD1 as D (6 bases). The germline CDR1 and CDR2 sequences are SGHTA and FQGNSA. The CDR3 is 14 amino acids. The CDR3 DNA sequence: TGTGCCCGCAGCTCGCGACAGGTCGATTCACCCCTCCACTTT. Translation: CARSSRQVDSPLHF.

This clonotype has more than one count but fewer than ten. This chain uses TRBV15 with TRBJ2-3; 9 bases match TRBD2. CDR1 is LNHNV, CDR2 YYDKDF, per germline (reference sequence). Losses at the gene ends were 0 bases for V and 2 bases for J; bases not matched to a gene: 6. CDR3 size: 17 residues. For the CDR3, the DNA is TGTGCCACCAGCAGAGATATGACTAGCGGATTCACAGATACGCAGTATTTT. Its protein is CATSRDMTSGFTDTQYF.

The gene calls are TRBV7-9 and TRBJ2-7; 12 nucleotides match TRBD2. Germline CDR1 and CDR2: SEHNR and FQNEAQ (reference sequence). This CDR3 contains 15 residues. The junction had 4 bases not matched to a gene; V was cut back by 2 bases and J by 5 bases. For the CDR3, the DNA is TGTGCCAGCAGCTTATTACTAGCGGGAGGCCACGAGCAGTACTTC. As protein: CASSLLLAGGHEQYF.

V is TRBV6-5 and J is TRBJ2-2; the D gene is possibly TRBD1 (6 bases). Germline CDR1 MNHEY, CDR2 SVGAGI. The V gene lost 8 bases and the J gene lost 4 bases, with 11 bases spanning the gap. CDR3 length: 13 residues. The CDR3 DNA is TGTGCCAGCGGAACAGGGCTCACCGGGGAGCTGTTTTTT. Translated, it gives CASGTGLTGELFF.